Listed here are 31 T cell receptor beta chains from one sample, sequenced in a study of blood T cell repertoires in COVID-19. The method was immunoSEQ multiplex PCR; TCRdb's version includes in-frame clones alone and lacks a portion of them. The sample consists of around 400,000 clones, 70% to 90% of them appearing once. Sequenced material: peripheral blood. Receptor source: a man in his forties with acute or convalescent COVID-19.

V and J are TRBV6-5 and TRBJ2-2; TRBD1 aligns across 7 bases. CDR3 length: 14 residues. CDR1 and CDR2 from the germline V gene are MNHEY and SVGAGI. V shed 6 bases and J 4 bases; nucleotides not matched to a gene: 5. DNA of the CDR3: TGTGCCAGCAGCTACACAGGGGTCACCGGGGAGCTGTTTTTT. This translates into CASSYTGVTGELFF.

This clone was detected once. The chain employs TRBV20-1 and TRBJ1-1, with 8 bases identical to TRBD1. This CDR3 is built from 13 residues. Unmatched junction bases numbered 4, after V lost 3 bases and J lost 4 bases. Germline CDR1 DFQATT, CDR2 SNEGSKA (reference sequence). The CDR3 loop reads CSASLQGGTEAFF. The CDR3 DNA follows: TGCAGTGCTAGTCTACAGGGGGGCACTGAAGCTTTCTTT.

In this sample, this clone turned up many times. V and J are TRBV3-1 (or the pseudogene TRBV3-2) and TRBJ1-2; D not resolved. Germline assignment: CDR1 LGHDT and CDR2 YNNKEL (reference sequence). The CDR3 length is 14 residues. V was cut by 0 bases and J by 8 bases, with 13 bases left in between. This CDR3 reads CASSQDRRVGGYTF. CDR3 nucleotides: TGTGCCAGCAGCCAAGATCGGCGGGTTGGAGGCTACACCTTC.

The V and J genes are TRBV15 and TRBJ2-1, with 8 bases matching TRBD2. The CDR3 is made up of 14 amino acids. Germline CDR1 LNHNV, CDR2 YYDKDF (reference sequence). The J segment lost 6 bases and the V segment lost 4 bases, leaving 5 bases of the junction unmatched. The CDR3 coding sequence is TGTGCCACCAGCATGTTGCGGGAGGTCAATGAGCAGTTCTTC. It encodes CATSMLREVNEQFF.

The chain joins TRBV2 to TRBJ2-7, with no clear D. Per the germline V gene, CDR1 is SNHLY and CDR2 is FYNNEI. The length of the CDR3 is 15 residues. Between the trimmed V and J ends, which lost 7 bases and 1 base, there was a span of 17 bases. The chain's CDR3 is CASTTPGRRSYEQYF. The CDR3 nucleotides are TGTGCCAGCACCACCCCAGGCAGGCGTTCCTACGAGCAGTACTTC.

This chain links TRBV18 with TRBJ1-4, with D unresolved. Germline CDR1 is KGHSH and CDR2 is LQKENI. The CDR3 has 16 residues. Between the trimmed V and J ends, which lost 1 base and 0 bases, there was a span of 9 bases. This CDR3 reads CASSPLEISTNEKLFF. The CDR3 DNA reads TGTGCCAGCTCACCACTTGAGATCTCAACTAATGAAAAACTGTTTTTT. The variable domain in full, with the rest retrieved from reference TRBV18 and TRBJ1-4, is NAGVMQNPRHLVRRRGQEARLRCSPMKGHSHVYWYRQLPEEGLKFMVYLQKENIIDESGMPKERFSAEFPKEGPSILRIQQVVRGDSAAYFCASSPLEISTNEKLFFGSGTQLSVL.

CDR3 bases: TGTGCCAGCAGCCCACGACAGGGTGGTAGTTCACCCCTCCACTTT. This codes for CASSPRQGGSSPLHF. The chain joins TRBV7-6 to TRBJ1-6; 7 bases align to TRBD1. The CDR3 is made up of 15 amino acids. Germline V gives CDR1 SGHVS, CDR2 FNYEAQ. V lost 5 bases, J lost 9 bases, and 10 bases stayed unmatched.

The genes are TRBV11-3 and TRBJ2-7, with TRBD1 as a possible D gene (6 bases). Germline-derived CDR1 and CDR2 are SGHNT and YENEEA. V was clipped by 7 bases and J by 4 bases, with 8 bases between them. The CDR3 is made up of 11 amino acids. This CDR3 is CASKGEYEQYF. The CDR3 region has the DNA TGTGCCAGCAAGGGGGAATACGAGCAGTACTTC. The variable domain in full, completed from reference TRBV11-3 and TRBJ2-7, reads EAGVVQSPRYKIIEKKQPVAFWCNPISGHNTLYWYLQNLGQGPELLIRYENEEAVDDSQLPKDRFSAERLKGVDSTLKIQPAELGDSAVYLCASKGEYEQYFGPGTRLTVT.

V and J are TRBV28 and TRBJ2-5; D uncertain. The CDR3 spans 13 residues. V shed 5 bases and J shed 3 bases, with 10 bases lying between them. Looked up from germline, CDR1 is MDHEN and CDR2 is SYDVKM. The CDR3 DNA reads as TGTGCCAGCAGTCTAGGAATGGAAGAGACCCAGTACTTC. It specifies CASSLGMEETQYF.

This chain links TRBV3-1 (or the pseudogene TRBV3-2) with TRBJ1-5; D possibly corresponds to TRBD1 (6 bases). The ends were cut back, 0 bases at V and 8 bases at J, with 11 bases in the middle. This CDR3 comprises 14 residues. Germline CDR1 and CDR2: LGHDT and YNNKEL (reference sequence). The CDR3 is CASSQDWGREPQHF. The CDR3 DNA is TGTGCCAGCAGCCAAGATTGGGGGCGCGAGCCCCAGCATTTT.

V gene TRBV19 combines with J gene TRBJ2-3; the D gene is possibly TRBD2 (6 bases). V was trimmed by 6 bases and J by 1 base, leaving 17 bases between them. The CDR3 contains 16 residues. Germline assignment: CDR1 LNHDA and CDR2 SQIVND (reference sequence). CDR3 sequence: CASRVGGGGRTDTQYF. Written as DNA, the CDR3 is TGTGCCAGTAGGGTGGGGGGAGGCGGCCGCACAGATACGCAGTATTTT. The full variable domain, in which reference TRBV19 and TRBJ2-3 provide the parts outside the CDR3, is DGGITQSPKYLFRKEGQNVTLSCEQNLNHDAMYWYRQDPGQGLRLIYYSQIVNDFQKGDIAEGYSVSREKKESFPLTVTSAQKNPTAFYLCASRVGGGGRTDTQYFGPGTRLTVL.

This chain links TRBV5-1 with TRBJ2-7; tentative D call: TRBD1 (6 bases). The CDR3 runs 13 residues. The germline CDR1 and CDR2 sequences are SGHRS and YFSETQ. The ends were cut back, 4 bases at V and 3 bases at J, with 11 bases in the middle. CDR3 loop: CASSTSGVYEQYF. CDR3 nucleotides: TGCGCCAGCAGCACCTCAGGGGTCTACGAGCAGTACTTC.

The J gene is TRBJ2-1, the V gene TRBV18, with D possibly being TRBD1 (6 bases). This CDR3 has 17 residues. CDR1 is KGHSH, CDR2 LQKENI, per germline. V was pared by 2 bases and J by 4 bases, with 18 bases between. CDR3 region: CASSPNSLLGGYNEQFF. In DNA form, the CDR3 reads TGTGCCAGCTCACCAAACTCCCTATTAGGGGGATACAATGAGCAGTTCTTC.

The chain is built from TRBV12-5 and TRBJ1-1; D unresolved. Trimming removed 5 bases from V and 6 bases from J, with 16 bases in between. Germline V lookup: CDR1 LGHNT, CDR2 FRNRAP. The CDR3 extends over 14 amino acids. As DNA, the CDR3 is TGTGCTAGTGGTCTTGCGGTGGGAGACGCTGAAGCTTTCTTT. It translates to CASGLAVGDAEAFF.

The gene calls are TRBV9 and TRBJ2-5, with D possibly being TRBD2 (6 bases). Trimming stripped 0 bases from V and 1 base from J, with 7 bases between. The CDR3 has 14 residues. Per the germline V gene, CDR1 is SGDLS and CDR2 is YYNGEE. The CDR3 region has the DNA TGTGCCAGCAGCGTAGCCGGGGGCCAAGAGACCCAGTACTTC. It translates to CASSVAGGQETQYF. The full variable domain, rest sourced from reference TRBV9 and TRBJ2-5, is DSGVTQTPKHLITATGQRVTLRCSPRSGDLSVYWYQQSLDQGLQFLIQYYNGEERAKGNILERFSAQQFPDLHSELNLSSLELGDSALYFCASSVAGGQETQYFGPGTRLLVL.

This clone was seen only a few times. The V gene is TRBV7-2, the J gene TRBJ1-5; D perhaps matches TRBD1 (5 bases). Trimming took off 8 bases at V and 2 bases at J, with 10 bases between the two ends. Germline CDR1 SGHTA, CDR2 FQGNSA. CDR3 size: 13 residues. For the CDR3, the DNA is TGTGCCAGCGGGGTCAGGGGCAATCAGCCCCAGCATTTT. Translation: CASGVRGNQPQHF.

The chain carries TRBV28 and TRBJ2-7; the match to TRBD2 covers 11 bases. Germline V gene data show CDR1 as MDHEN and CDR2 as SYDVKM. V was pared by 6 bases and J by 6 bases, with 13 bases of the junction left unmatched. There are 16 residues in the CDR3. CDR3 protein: CASRFSGRAMGREQYF. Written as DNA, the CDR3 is TGTGCCAGCAGGTTTAGCGGGAGGGCAATGGGTCGCGAGCAGTACTTC.

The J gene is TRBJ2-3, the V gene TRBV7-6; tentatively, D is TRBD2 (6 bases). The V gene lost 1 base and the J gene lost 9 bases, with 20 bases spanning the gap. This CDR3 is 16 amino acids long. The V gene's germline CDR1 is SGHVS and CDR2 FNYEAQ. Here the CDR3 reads CASSLVSGDPAGTQYF. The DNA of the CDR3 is TGTGCCAGCAGCTTAGTTTCGGGGGACCCCGCGGGGACGCAGTATTTT.

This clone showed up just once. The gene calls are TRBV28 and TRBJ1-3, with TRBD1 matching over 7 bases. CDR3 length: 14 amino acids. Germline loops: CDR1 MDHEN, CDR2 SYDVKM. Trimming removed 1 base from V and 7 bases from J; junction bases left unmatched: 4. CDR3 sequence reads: CASSLSLTGNTIYF. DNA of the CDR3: TGTGCCAGCAGTTTATCGTTGACAGGGAACACCATATATTTT.

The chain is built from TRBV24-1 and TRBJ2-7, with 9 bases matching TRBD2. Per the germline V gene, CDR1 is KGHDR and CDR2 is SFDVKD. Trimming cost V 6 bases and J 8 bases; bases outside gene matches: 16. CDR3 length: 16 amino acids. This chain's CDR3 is CATSTSASGTYVKQYF. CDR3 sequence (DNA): TGTGCCACCAGTACCTCGGCTAGCGGGACTTACGTAAAGCAGTACTTC.

CDR3 sequence (DNA): TGTGCCTGGAGTGTACAGGGGCGATATAATTCACCCCTCCACTTT. Its protein product is CAWSVQGRYNSPLHF. J is TRBJ1-6 and V is TRBV30, with 7 bases fitting TRBD1. The germline V gene has CDR1 GTSNPN and CDR2 SVGIG (reference sequence). V was clipped by 0 bases and J by 4 bases; unmatched bases: 3. There are 15 residues in the CDR3.

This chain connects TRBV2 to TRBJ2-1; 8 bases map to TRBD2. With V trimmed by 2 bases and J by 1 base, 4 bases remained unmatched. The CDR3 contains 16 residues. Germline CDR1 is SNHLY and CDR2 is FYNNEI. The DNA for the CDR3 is TGTGCCAGCAGTGAATGGGGCGGGAGGTCCTACAATGAGCAGTTCTTC. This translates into CASSEWGGRSYNEQFF. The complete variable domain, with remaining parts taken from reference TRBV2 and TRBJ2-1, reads EPEVTQTPSHQVTQMGQEVILRCVPISNHLYFYWYRQILGQKVEFLVSFYNNEISEKSEIFDDQFSVERPDGSNFTLKIRSTKLEDSAMYFCASSEWGGRSYNEQFFGPGTRLTVL.

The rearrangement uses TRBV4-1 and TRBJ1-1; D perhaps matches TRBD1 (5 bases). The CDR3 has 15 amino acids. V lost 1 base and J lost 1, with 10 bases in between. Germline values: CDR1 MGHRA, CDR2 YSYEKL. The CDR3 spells CASSQVQGGNTEAFF. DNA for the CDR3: TGCGCCAGCAGCCAAGTCCAGGGCGGGAACACTGAAGCTTTCTTT.

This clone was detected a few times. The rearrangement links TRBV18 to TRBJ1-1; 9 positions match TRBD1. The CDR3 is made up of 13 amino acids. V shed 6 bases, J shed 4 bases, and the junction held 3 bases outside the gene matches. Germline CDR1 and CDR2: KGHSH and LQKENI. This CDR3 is CASSLDRGTEAFF. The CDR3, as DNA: TGTGCCAGCTCTCTGGACAGGGGCACTGAAGCTTTCTTT.

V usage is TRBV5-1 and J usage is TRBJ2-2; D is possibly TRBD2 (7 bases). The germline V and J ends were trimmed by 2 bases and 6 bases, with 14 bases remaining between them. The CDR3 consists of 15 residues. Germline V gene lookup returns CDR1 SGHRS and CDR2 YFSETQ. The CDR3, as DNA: TGCGCCAGCAGCTTTAACAGGGAGGGGGCCGGGGAGCTGTTTTTT. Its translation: CASSFNREGAGELFF.

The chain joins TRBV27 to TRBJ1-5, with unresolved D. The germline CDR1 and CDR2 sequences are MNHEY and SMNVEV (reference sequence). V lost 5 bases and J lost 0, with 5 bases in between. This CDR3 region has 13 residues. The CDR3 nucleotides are TGTGCCAGCAGTCGCTATAGCAATCAGCCCCAGCATTTT. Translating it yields CASSRYSNQPQHF.

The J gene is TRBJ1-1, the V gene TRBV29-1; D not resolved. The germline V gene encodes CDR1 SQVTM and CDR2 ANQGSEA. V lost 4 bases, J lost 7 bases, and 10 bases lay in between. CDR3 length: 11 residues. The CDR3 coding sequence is TGCAGCGTTGTATCCCCCCTTGAAGCTTTCTTT. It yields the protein CSVVSPLEAFF.

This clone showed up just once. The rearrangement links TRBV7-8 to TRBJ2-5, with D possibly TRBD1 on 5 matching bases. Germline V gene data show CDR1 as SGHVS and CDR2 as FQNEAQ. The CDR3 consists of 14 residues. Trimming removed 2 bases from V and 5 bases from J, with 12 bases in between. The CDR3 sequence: CASSLLGPEETQYF. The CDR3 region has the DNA TGTGCCAGCAGCTTACTGGGGCCGGAGGAGACCCAGTACTTC.

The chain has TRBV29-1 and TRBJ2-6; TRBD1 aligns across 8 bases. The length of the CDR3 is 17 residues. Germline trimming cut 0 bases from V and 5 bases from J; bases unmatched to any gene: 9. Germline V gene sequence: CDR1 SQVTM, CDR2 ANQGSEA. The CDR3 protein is CSVEDRRQGRRANVLTF. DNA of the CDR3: TGCAGCGTTGAAGATCGTCGACAGGGGCGTAGGGCCAACGTCCTGACTTTC.

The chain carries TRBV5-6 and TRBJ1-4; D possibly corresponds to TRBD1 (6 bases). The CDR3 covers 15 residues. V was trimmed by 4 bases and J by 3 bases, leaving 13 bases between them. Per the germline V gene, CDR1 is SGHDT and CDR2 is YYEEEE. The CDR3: CASSKLQGSNEKLFF. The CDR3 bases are TGTGCCAGCAGCAAATTGCAGGGGTCTAATGAAAAACTGTTTTTT.

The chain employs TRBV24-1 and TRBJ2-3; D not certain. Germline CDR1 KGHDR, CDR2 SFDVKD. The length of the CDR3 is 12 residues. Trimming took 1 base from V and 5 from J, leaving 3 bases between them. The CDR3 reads CATSDFKDTQYF. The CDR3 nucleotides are TGTGCCACCAGTGATTTCAAAGATACGCAGTATTTT.